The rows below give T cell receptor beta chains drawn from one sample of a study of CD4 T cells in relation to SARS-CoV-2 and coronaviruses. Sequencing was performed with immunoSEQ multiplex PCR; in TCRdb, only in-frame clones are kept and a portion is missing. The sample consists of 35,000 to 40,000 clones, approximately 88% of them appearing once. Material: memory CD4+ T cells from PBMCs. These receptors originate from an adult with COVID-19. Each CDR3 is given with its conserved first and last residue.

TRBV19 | CASRRRGDPDTQYF
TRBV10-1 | CASSDKGTNYGYTF
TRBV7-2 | CASSLEWSASGSSYEQYF
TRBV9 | CASSVASGGELFF
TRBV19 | CASGSGTAPSVGYTF
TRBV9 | CASSVGGGGIQPQHF
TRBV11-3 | CASSLEQGGYYEQYF
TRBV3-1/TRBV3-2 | CASSQKERDRGDEQYF
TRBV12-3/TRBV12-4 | CASSLGAGDEQFF
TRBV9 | CASSPEGARFPDTQYF
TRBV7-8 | CASSLVSYSNQPQHF
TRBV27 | CASRLLTPGTRGERYGYTF
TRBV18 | CASSLARQNNEKLFF
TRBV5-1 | CASTPGRGGADGYTF
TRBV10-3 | CAISQRGQETQYF
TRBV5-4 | CASSPRGGSGEKLFF
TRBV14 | CASSQDTSYYGYTF
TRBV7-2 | CASSGRLGSETQYF
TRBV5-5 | CASSLEHSGNTIYF
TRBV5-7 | CASSLVGSRGNMNTEAFF
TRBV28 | CASSSATQYF
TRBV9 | CASSVGVGNEKLFF
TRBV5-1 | CASSSLRVGGSDTQYF
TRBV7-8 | CASSFRQGGSNQPQHF
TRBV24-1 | CATRSGGAADTQYF
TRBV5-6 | CASSWTFSSGNTIYF
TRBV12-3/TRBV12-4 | CASSPLAGFGYTF
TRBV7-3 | CASSLEGTVTEAFF
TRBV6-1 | CASSEYDSDYEQYF
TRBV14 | CASSRGTSSYNEQFF
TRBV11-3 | CASSLDPGTDSYNEQFF
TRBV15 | CATSSSPRGTQYF
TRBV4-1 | CASSLGLAAREQFF
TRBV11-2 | CASSPTRGNNNYGYTF
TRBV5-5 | CASSGGGGYGYTF
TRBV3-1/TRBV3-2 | CASSPGRGTLGGNTEAFF
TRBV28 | CASSPLGSVDETQYF
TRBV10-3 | CAISKDRVGDTQYF
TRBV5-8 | CASSQQRRGNTEAFF
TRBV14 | CASSQDMGPAEKLFF
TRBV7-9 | CASSTSGGASHEQYF
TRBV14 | CASSRVTFLAHAGEQFF
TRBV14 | CASSQVLARQGDEQFF
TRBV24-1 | CATSDPRGLTGELFF
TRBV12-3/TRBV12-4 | CASSPTGFYGYTF
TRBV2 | CASSLLDGNIQYF
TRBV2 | CASSYTPPGTGELFF
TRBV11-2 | CASSRRGGQQGGSEKLFF
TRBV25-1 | CASSEWGALSDTQYF
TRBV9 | CASSPGQGRAQPQHF
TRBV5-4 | CASSFGSRSNGYTF
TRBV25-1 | CASSDLVGDSNQPQHF
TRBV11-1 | CASSLANGGHNEQFF
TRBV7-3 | CASSSSGGRTDTQYF
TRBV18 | CASSPQGANEKLFF
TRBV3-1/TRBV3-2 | CASSQVGLEQYF
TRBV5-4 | CASSPRTSGAYEQYF
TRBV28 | CASSLAANYGYTF
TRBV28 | CASSQPGQTFPYEQYF
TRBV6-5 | CASRQGQWGNTIYF